The 22 T cell receptor beta chains below all came from one sample that was sequenced in a study of vaccination effects on CD4 cells after COVID-19. Culture lasted 10 days before CD4+ T cell isolation. The participants, recipients of two vaccine doses, got either BNT162b2 or mRNA-1273. This table comes from immunoSEQ multiplex PCR, and its TCRdb copy is limited to in-frame clones, with some not included. The data contain approximately 70,000 clones, roughly four fifths of them seen just once; the ten biggest clones take up roughly 2.3%. Their antigens remain unidentified. The sample was CD4+ T cells from PBMCs cultured without peptide, taken after COVID-19 vaccination. All receptors come from a human donor who received a COVID-19 vaccine.

The chain carries TRBV5-1 and TRBJ1-5, with D perhaps TRBD1 (5 bases). Per germline, CDR1 SGHRS and CDR2 YFSETQ. The germline V and J ends were trimmed by 0 bases and 4 bases, with 11 bases remaining between them. The CDR3 contains 15 residues. Written as DNA, the CDR3 is TGCGCCAGCAGCTTGGTAGCAGGGCCGAATCAGCCCCAGCATTTT. It codes for CASSLVAGPNQPQHF.

The chain is built from TRBV6-5 and TRBJ2-7; D perhaps matches TRBD1 (5 bases). V lost 6 bases and J lost 1, with 10 bases in between. The CDR3 totals 13 residues. Germline V lookup: CDR1 MNHEY, CDR2 SVGAGI. CDR3 sequence (DNA): TGTGCCAGCAGCTTAAGACAGTCCTACGAGCAGTACGTC. It specifies CASSLRQSYEQYV.

The chain uses TRBV5-1 and TRBJ2-6; D not certain. The germline V gene has CDR1 SGHRS and CDR2 YFSETQ. Trimming cost V 0 bases and J 0 bases, with 16 bases left between them. This CDR3 region has 19 residues. CDR3 sequence: CASSLAWGRVSSGANVLTF. The CDR3 bases are TGCGCCAGCAGCTTGGCATGGGGTAGGGTAAGCTCTGGGGCCAACGTCCTGACTTTC.

The genes are TRBV6-2 or TRBV6-3 and TRBJ2-4; D perhaps matches TRBD2 (6 bases). This CDR3 comprises 15 residues. Germline CDR1 is MNHEY and CDR2 is SVGEGT. The germline V and J ends were trimmed by 4 bases and 5 bases, with 15 bases remaining between them. CDR3: CASSFSGHGENIQYF. The CDR3 region has the DNA TGTGCCAGCAGTTTCAGCGGGCATGGAGAAAACATTCAGTACTTC.

This chain uses TRBV11-3 with TRBJ2-3; 10 nucleotides match TRBD2. Germline-derived CDR1 and CDR2 are SGHNT and YENEEA. The junction had 11 bases not matched to a gene; V was cut back by 6 bases and J by 5 bases. This CDR3 comprises 16 residues. CDR3 sequence reads: CASSFSGGSMGDTQYF. Written as DNA, the CDR3 is TGTGCCAGCAGTTTTAGCGGGGGGTCGATGGGAGATACGCAGTATTTT.

J is TRBJ1-2 and V is TRBV7-9, with D uncertain. The germline CDR1 and CDR2 sequences are SEHNR and FQNEAQ (reference sequence). The CDR3 has 15 residues. The germline V and J ends were trimmed by 5 bases and 8 bases, with 21 bases remaining between them. The CDR3 sequence is CASSAAGTYLGGYTF. The CDR3, as DNA: TGTGCCAGCAGCGCCGCCGGCACCTACCTAGGAGGCTACACCTTC.

The chain has TRBV29-1 and TRBJ1-3; D is perhaps TRBD1 (6 bases). The CDR3 covers 15 residues. With 7 bases removed from V and 0 bases from J, the gap between germline ends came to 16 bases. Germline V gives CDR1 SQVTM, CDR2 ANQGSEA. CDR3 residues: CSDLRQAPSGNTIYF. For the CDR3, the DNA is TGCAGCGATTTAAGACAGGCCCCCTCTGGAAACACCATATATTTT.

This chain uses TRBV28 with TRBJ1-5; D is ambiguous. The CDR3 has 13 residues. V was pared by 1 base and J by 9 bases, with 10 bases between. CDR1 MDHEN and CDR2 SYDVKM come from the germline V gene. The CDR3 loop reads CASSLSGNGPQHF. CDR3 in DNA: TGTGCCAGCAGTTTATCCGGGAATGGGCCCCAGCATTTT.

The V and J genes are TRBV19 and TRBJ1-1; D may be TRBD1 (6 bases). V was pared by 7 bases and J by 1 base, with 16 bases between. The CDR3 extends over 15 amino acids. CDR1 is LNHDA and CDR2 is SQIVND in the germline V gene (reference sequence). The CDR3 spells CASTEDRRPNTEAFF. The CDR3 nucleotides are TGTGCCAGTACCGAAGACAGGCGCCCGAACACTGAAGCTTTCTTT.

The V gene is TRBV2, the J gene TRBJ2-7; unclear D gene. Germline V gene lookup returns CDR1 SNHLY and CDR2 FYNNEI. CDR3 size: 12 residues. V lost 4 bases to trimming and J lost 4 bases, with 8 bases between them. The CDR3 DNA reads as TGTGCCAGCAGTGGATCCGGTTACGAGCAGTACGTC. Its protein is CASSGSGYEQYV.

This clone was seen a few times. The rearrangement uses TRBV6-6 and TRBJ1-1; D ambiguous. Germline V gene lookup returns CDR1 MNHNY and CDR2 SVGAGI (reference sequence). The ends were cut back, 4 bases at V and 0 bases at J, with 15 bases in the middle. The CDR3 contains 16 residues. The CDR3: CASSSLASSMNTEAFF. CDR3 coding DNA: TGTGCCAGCAGTTCACTGGCCTCTTCAATGAACACTGAAGCTTTCTTT.

This clone was observed a few times. The V gene is TRBV28, the J gene TRBJ1-2, with a tentative D call TRBD1 (5 bases). The ends were cut back, 1 base at V and 4 bases at J, with 13 bases in the middle. Germline values: CDR1 MDHEN, CDR2 SYDVKM. The CDR3 sequence is 15 residues long. CDR3 in amino acids: CASSLSLVRVYGYTF. The CDR3 DNA follows: TGTGCCAGCAGTTTATCCCTAGTCAGGGTCTATGGCTACACCTTC.

J is TRBJ2-7 and V is TRBV6-5; TRBD2 might be the D (5 bases). The germline V and J ends were trimmed by 8 bases and 5 bases, with 19 bases remaining between them. The CDR3 is made up of 14 amino acids. CDR1 MNHEY and CDR2 SVGAGI come from the germline V gene. CDR3 nucleotide sequence: TGTGCCAGCTCGTCGCTAGCTAGCTTCCACGAGCAGTACGTC. This sequence encodes CASSSLASFHEQYV.

This clone was seen more than once but under ten times. The chain joins TRBV19 to TRBJ1-1; 8 positions match TRBD1. Germline lookup yields CDR1 LNHDA and CDR2 SQIVND (reference sequence). The CDR3 totals 14 residues. J lost 4 bases, V lost 4 bases, and 5 bases had no gene match. The CDR3 spells CASSKDRVSTEAFF. In DNA form, the CDR3 reads TGTGCCAGTAGTAAGGACAGGGTGAGCACTGAAGCTTTCTTT. Full variable domain (rest looked up from reference TRBV19 and TRBJ1-1): DGGITQSPKYLFRKEGQNVTLSCEQNLNHDAMYWYRQDPGQGLRLIYYSQIVNDFQKGDIAEGYSVSREKKESFPLTVTSAQKNPTAFYLCASSKDRVSTEAFFGQGTRLTVV.

The V and J genes are TRBV7-2 and TRBJ1-5; TRBD1 is a possible D gene (5 bases). The CDR3 extends over 17 amino acids. Trimming pared 1 base from V and 14 bases from J, leaving 27 bases between. The V gene's germline CDR1 is SGHTA and CDR2 FQGNSA. CDR3 nucleotide sequence: TGTGCCAGCAGCTTAGGGGGGGTCAACAGCCGTGACCCTACTAAGCATTTT. It yields the protein CASSLGGVNSRDPTKHF.

There are a few counts of this clone. The J gene is TRBJ2-5, the V gene TRBV11-3; maybe TRBD2 (5 bases). The CDR3 spans 13 residues. CDR1 SGHNT and CDR2 YENEEA come from the germline V gene. The V and J ends lost 2 bases and 5 bases respectively, with 9 bases between them. CDR3 coding DNA: TGTGCCAGCAGCTTACGGGGTGGGGAGACCCAGTACTTC. Translated: CASSLRGGETQYF.

V is TRBV19 and J is TRBJ1-2; D is perhaps TRBD1 (5 bases). Trimming removed 7 bases at V and 1 base at J, with 16 bases between. The germline V gene encodes CDR1 LNHDA and CDR2 SQIVND (reference sequence). The CDR3 has 15 amino acids. The CDR3 nucleotides are TGTGCCAGTACCCCCCTCAGTGACAGTAACTATGGCTACACCTTC. Its protein is CASTPLSDSNYGYTF.

V usage is TRBV29-1 and J usage is TRBJ1-2, with no clear D. Germline values: CDR1 SQVTM, CDR2 ANQGSEA. The V and J ends lost 4 bases and 3 bases respectively, with 9 bases between them. The CDR3 has 12 residues. DNA of the CDR3: TGCAGCGTTGTTAGTGGGGACTATGGCTACACCTTC. It encodes CSVVSGDYGYTF. Drawing the rest from reference TRBV29-1 and TRBJ1-2, the complete variable domain is SAVISQKPSRDICQRGTSLTIQCQVDSQVTMMFWYRQQPGQSLTLIATANQGSEATYESGFVIDKFPISRPNLTFSTLTVSNMSPEDSSIYLCSVVSGDYGYTFGSGTRLTVV.

The sample holds one count of this clone. The rearrangement uses TRBV28 and TRBJ1-1, with D possibly being TRBD1 (5 bases). The CDR3 totals 16 residues. V dropped 6 bases and J dropped 5 bases, with 22 bases sitting between them. Germline CDR1 is MDHEN and CDR2 is SYDVKM. CDR3 sequence reads: CASSPAPGGGRTEAFF. As DNA, the CDR3 is TGTGCCAGCAGCCCTGCCCCCGGGGGGGGTAGAACTGAAGCTTTCTTT.

The V and J genes are TRBV19 and TRBJ1-1; 7 nucleotides agree with TRBD1. With 3 bases clipped from V and 9 bases from J, the junction kept 4 bases outside the gene matches. This CDR3 spans 12 amino acids. The V gene's germline CDR1 is LNHDA and CDR2 SQIVND (reference sequence). The chain's CDR3 is CASSMGQRKAFF. The CDR3 nucleotides are TGTGCCAGTAGTATGGGACAGAGAAAAGCTTTCTTT.

CDR3 bases: TGTGCCAGCAGCTCCGGACGGTTCGCAACTAATGAAAAACTGTTTTTT. Its protein is CASSSGRFATNEKLFF. The V call is TRBV5-8, the J call TRBJ1-4; D is uncertain. The germline gives CDR1 SGHTS, CDR2 YDEGEE. The CDR3 is made up of 16 amino acids. The V gene lost 3 bases and the J gene lost 0 bases, with 12 bases spanning the gap.

The chain employs TRBV7-2 and TRBJ1-4; D uncertain. Germline V lookup: CDR1 SGHTA, CDR2 FQGNSA. The CDR3 is made up of 17 amino acids. Deletions cut 5 bases from V and 4 bases from J, with 20 bases between. The CDR3, as DNA: TGTGCCAGCAGCCCTAGACTCGAAGGACGAGTTAATGAAAAACTGTTTTTT. This translates into CASSPRLEGRVNEKLFF.